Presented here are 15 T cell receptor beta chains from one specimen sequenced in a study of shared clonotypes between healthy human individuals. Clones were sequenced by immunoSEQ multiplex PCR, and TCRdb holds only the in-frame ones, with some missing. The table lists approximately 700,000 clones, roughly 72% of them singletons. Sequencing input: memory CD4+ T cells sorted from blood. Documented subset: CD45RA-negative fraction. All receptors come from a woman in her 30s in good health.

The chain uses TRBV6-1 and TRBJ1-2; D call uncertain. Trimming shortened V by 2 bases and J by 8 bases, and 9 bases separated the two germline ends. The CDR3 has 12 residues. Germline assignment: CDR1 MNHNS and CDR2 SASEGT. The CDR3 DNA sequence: TGTGCCAGCAGTGAATCCGTCGGGGGCTACACCTTC. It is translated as CASSESVGGYTF.

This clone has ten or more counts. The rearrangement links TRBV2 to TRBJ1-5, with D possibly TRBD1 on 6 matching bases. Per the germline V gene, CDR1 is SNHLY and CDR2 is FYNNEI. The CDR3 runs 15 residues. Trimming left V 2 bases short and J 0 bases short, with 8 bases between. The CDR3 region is CASSESGHSNQPQHF. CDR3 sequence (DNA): TGTGCCAGCAGTGAATCGGGACATAGCAATCAGCCCCAGCATTTT.

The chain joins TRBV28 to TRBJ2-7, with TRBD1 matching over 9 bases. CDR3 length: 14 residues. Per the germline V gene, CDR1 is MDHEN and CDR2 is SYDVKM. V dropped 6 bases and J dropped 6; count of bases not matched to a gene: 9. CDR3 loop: CASSSGTGLGEQYF. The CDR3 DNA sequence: TGTGCCAGCAGCTCCGGGACAGGGTTGGGCGAGCAGTACTTC.

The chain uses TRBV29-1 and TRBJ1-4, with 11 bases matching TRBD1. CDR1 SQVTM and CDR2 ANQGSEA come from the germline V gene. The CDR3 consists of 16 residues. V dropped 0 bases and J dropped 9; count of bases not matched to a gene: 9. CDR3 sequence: CSVEDQRDRGTKKLFF. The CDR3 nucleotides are TGCAGCGTTGAAGATCAGAGGGACAGGGGGACAAAAAAACTGTTTTTT.

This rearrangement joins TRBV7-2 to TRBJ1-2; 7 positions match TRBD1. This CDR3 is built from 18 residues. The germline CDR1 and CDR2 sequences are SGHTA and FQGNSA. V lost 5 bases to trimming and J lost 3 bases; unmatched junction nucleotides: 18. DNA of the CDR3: TGTGCCAGCAGCCTCCAGGTGGCAGGGGGAGCTGTAGACTATGGCTACACCTTC. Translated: CASSLQVAGGAVDYGYTF.

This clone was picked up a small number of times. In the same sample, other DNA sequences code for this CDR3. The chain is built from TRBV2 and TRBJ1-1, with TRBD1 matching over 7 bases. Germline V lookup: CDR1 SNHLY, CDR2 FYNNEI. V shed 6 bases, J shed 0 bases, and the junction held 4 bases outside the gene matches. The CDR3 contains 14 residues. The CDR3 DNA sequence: TGTGCCAGCAGAGCGGGACAGCTGAACACTGAAGCTTTCTTT. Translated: CASRAGQLNTEAFF.

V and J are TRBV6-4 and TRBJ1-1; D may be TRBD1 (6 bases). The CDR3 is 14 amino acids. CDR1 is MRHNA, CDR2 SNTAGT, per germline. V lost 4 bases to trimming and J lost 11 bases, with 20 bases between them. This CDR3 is CASSVPGALNWAFF. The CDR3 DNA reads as TGTGCCAGCAGTGTCCCAGGGGCACTAAACTGGGCTTTCTTT.

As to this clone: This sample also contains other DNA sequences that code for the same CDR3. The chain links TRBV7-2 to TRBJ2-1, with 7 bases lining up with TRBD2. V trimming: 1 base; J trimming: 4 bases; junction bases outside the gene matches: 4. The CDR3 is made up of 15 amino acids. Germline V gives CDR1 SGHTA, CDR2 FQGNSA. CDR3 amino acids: CASSLGPSGYNEQFF. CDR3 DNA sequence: TGTGCCAGCAGCTTAGGACCTAGCGGTTACAATGAGCAGTTCTTC.

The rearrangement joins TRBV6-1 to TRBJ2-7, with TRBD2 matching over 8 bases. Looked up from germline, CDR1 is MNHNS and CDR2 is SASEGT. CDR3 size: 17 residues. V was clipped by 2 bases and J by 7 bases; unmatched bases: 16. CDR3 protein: CASSEQPLSSGFNEQYF. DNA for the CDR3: TGTGCCAGCAGTGAACAGCCTTTGTCTAGCGGGTTCAATGAGCAGTACTTC.

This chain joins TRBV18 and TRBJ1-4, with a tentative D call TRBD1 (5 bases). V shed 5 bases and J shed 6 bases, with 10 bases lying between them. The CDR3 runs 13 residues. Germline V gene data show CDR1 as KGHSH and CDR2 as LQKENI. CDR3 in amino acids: CASSVREYEKLFF. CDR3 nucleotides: TGTGCCAGCTCAGTCAGGGAGTATGAAAAACTGTTTTTT.

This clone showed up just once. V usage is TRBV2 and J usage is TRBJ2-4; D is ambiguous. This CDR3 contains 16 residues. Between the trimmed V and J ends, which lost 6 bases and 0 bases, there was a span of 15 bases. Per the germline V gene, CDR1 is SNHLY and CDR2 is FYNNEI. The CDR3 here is CASSEMDGQAKNIQYF. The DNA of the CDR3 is TGTGCCAGCAGCGAAATGGACGGCCAAGCCAAAAACATTCAGTACTTC.

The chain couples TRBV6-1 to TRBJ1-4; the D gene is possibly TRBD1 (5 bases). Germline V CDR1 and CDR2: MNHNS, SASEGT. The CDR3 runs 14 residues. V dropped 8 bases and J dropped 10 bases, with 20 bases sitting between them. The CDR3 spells CASGRTGDDGKLFF. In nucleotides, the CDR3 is TGTGCCAGCGGACGAACAGGCGATGACGGAAAACTGTTTTTT.

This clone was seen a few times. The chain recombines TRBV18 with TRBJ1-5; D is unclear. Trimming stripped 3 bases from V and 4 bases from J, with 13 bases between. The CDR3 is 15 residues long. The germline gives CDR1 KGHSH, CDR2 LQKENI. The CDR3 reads CASSPTPDGNQPQHF. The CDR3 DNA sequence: TGTGCCAGCTCACCTACACCGGACGGAAATCAGCCCCAGCATTTT.

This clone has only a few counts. In nucleotides, the CDR3 is TGTGCCAGCAGCCTCCCGGGGCAGCCCCAGCATTTT. Amino acids: CASSLPGQPQHF. The J gene is TRBJ1-5, the V gene TRBV7-8; no clear D. Trimming shortened V by 5 bases and J by 7 bases, and 9 bases separated the two germline ends. The germline V gene has CDR1 SGHVS and CDR2 FQNEAQ. The CDR3 is 12 residues long.

This CDR3 is CASSPPASSSYNEQFF. The DNA for the CDR3 is TGCGCCAGCAGCCCCCCTGCGAGCAGCTCCTACAATGAGCAGTTCTTC. The V gene is TRBV4-1, the J gene TRBJ2-1; D gene unclear. Germline V gene lookup returns CDR1 MGHRA and CDR2 YSYEKL. V was pared by 4 bases and J by 0 bases, with 13 bases between. The CDR3 has 16 residues.